The rows below give T cell receptor beta chains drawn from one sample of a study of molecular identifiers for immune sequencing clone quantification. In TCRdb, the PCR reads were re-called with MiXCR into one record per CDR3 protein. The sample comprises just under 65,000 distinct CDR3 sequences, around a fifth of which are singletons, and 1.4% rests with the top ten. Sequenced material: naive CD8+ T cells from blood, with Jurkat cell RNA spiked in. These receptors all come from a human donor in good health. Some libraries in this study had Jurkat cell RNA spiked in. The CDR3 runs from the conserved cysteine through the conserved F or W. A D gene is named only where the DNA matches it firmly. The size entry is marked missing in some rows and otherwise reads once, few, many or a size class.

v_call	j_call	clone_size	d_call	cdr3_aa	cdr3_nt
TRBV29-1	TRBJ2-1	many	TRBD2	CSVQGLGPWGEQFF	TGCAGCGTGCAAGGACTAGGCCCATGGGGTGAGCAGTTCTTC
TRBV20-1	TRBJ2-7	many	TRBD2	CSAKGLAGVWYEQYF	TGCAGTGCCAAAGGACTAGCGGGAGTCTGGTACGAGCAGTACTTC
TRBV7-2	TRBJ2-7	many	TRBD2	CASSLRGLAGGPSVEQYF	TGTGCCAGCAGCTTAAGGGGACTAGCGGGAGGGCCTTCGGTCGAGCAGTACTTC
TRBV28	TRBJ2-3	many	.	CASRGWRGSADTQYF	TGTGCCAGCAGGGGCTGGAGGGGATCAGCAGATACGCAGTATTTT
TRBV11-2	TRBJ2-4	many	.	CASSLGDIQYF	TGTGCCAGCAGCTTAGGAGACATTCAGTACTTC
TRBV7-3	TRBJ2-1	many	.	CASSLNPKVSYNEQFF	TGTGCCAGCAGCTTAAATCCCAAAGTTAGCTACAATGAGCAGTTCTTC
TRBV11-3	TRBJ1-5	many	TRBD1	CANDRGRFRNQPQHF	TGTGCCAATGACAGGGGGCGGTTTCGCAATCAGCCCCAGCATTTT
TRBV7-9	TRBJ2-7	.	TRBD2	CASSHSGRGYEQYF	TGTGCCAGCAGCCATAGCGGGAGGGGCTACGAGCAGTACTTC
TRBV13	TRBJ2-7	.	.	CASSLGDGYGQYF	TGTGCCAGCAGCCTAGGGGACGGGTACGGGCAGTACTTC
TRBV7-9	TRBJ1-2	once	.	CASSRESF	TGTGCCAGCAGCCGGGAGAGCTTC
TRBV6-5	TRBJ2-3	many	TRBD2	CASSVSGGLPDTQYF	TGTGCCAGCAGCGTTAGCGGGGGGCTTCCAGATACGCAGTATTTT
TRBV7-9	TRBJ2-7	few	.	CASSPSISATLREQYF	TGTGCCAGCAGCCCTTCGATCTCCGCGACGCTACGGGAGCAGTACTTC
TRBV4-2	TRBJ2-7	many	.	CASSQEGQVGTFEQYF	TGTGCCAGCAGCCAAGAGGGGCAGGTCGGGACCTTCGAGCAGTACTTC
TRBV7-2	TRBJ1-1	many	.	CASSLAPGGGNTEAFF	TGTGCCAGCAGCTTGGCGCCGGGGGGAGGGAACACTGAAGCTTTCTTT
TRBV20-1	TRBJ2-2	many	TRBD1	CSARDSTGANTGELFF	TGCAGTGCTAGAGATTCGACAGGGGCGAACACCGGGGAGCTGTTTTTT
TRBV29-1	TRBJ2-7	many	TRBD2	CSVAGREGLPFHEQYF	TGCAGCGTTGCAGGGCGGGAGGGCCTCCCATTCCACGAGCAGTACTTC
TRBV20-1	TRBJ2-5	many	.	CSARGPLGGDQETQYF	TGCAGTGCTAGAGGCCCCCTGGGGGGAGACCAAGAGACCCAGTACTTC
TRBV3-1	TRBJ2-2	.	TRBD2	CASSEDLAVLNTGELFF	TGTGCCAGCAGCGAAGATCTAGCGGTTCTTAACACCGGGGAGCTGTTTTTT
TRBV11-2	TRBJ1-3	.	.	CASGWQGFGNTIYF	TGTGCCAGCGGCTGGCAGGGGTTTGGAAACACCATATATTTT
TRBV19	TRBJ1-2	many	.	CASSIAANYGYTF	TGTGCCAGTAGTATAGCAGCTAACTATGGCTACACCTTC
TRBV11-3	TRBJ1-4	many	TRBD1	CASSSDRGTNEKLFF	TGTGCCAGCAGCTCCGACAGGGGAACTAATGAAAAACTGTTTTTT
TRBV27	TRBJ2-1	.	TRBD2	CASSKEREPYNEQFF	TGTGCCAGCAGCAAAGAGCGGGAGCCGTACAATGAGCAGTTCTTC
TRBV7-9	TRBJ2-2	many	.	CASSKPGPANTGELFF	TGTGCCAGCAGCAAACCGGGACCAGCGAACACCGGGGAGCTGTTTTTT
TRBV5-1	TRBJ2-7	few	.	CASVGERSYEQYF	TGCGCCAGCGTCGGTGAGAGGTCCTACGAGCAGTACTTC
TRBV5-1	TRBJ2-7	many	TRBD1	CASGQGPYEQYF	TGCGCCAGCGGACAGGGGCCCTACGAGCAGTACTTC
TRBV7-2	TRBJ2-5	many	TRBD2	CASSLVLAGGGFVETQYF	TGTGCCAGCAGCTTAGTTCTAGCGGGAGGTGGGTTTGTGGAGACCCAGTACTTC
TRBV7-7	TRBJ2-1	.	TRBD2	CASSLSGTSVLNEQFF	TGTGCTAGCAGCTTATCCGGGACTAGCGTACTCAATGAGCAGTTCTTC
TRBV13	TRBJ2-1	many	TRBD2	CASSPRTSGSPNEQFF	TGTGCCAGCAGCCCAAGGACTAGCGGGAGTCCAAATGAGCAGTTCTTC
TRBV11-3	TRBJ2-1	.	.	CASEIGGRNEQFF	TGTGCCAGCGAAATTGGGGGCCGCAATGAGCAGTTCTTC
TRBV4-1	TRBJ1-4	.	.	CASSHLSVGTNEKLFF	TGCGCCAGCAGCCACCTTTCGGTAGGGACTAATGAAAAACTGTTTTTT
TRBV7-8	TRBJ2-5	many	TRBD1	CASSLGQGLETQYF	TGTGCCAGCAGCTTGGGACAGGGCCTCGAGACCCAGTACTTC
TRBV27	TRBJ2-7	many	TRBD2	CASSISGTPHEQYF	TGTGCCAGCAGTATTAGCGGGACGCCCCACGAGCAGTACTTC
TRBV7-9	TRBJ2-1	many	TRBD2	CASSPGTSAYNEQFF	TGTGCCAGCAGCCCCGGGACTAGCGCCTACAATGAGCAGTTCTTC
TRBV11-3	TRBJ2-1	many	.	CASSLDGLDEQFF	TGTGCCAGCAGCTTAGATGGACTCGATGAGCAGTTCTTC
TRBV20-1	TRBJ2-1	many	.	CSATSDVVSEQFF	TGCAGTGCTACTAGCGATGTAGTTTCTGAGCAGTTCTTC
TRBV28	TRBJ2-1	many	TRBD1	CASRLTGVLNEQFF	TGTGCCAGCAGACTGACAGGGGTCCTCAATGAGCAGTTCTTC
TRBV18	TRBJ2-7	.	TRBD2	CASSPRREGHYEQYF	TGTGCCAGCTCACCCCGGCGGGAGGGCCATTACGAGCAGTACTTC
TRBV5-5	TRBJ1-3	many	TRBD1	CASSGRTGADTIYF	TGTGCCAGCAGCGGAAGGACAGGGGCTGACACCATATATTTT
TRBV4-1	TRBJ2-2	many	.	CASSHSGLDTGELFF	TGCGCCAGCAGCCATTCAGGGTTGGACACCGGGGAGCTGTTTTTT
TRBV30	TRBJ2-7	many	.	CAWSQGYEQYF	TGTGCCTGGAGTCAAGGTTACGAGCAGTACTTC
TRBV27	TRBJ1-5	few	.	CASSLAGGPLSNQPQHF	TGTGCCAGCAGTTTAGCGGGGGGTCCCCTTAGCAATCAGCCCCAGCATTTT
TRBV28	TRBJ1-1	few	.	CASRPWGGENAEAFF	TGTGCCAGCAGACCCTGGGGAGGGGAGAACGCTGAAGCTTTCTTT
TRBV5-3	TRBJ2-1	.	TRBD2	CASSFVTSSDEQFF	TGTGCCAGCAGCTTCGTGACTAGCTCGGATGAGCAGTTCTTC
TRBV10-3	TRBJ2-7	many	TRBD1	CAISDLGTVAYEQYF	TGTGCCATCAGTGACCTCGGGACAGTTGCCTACGAGCAGTACTTC
TRBV20-1	TRBJ2-1	.	TRBD2	CSASATSGYNEQFF	TGCAGTGCCTCCGCGACTAGCGGTTACAATGAGCAGTTCTTC